Presented here are 14 T cell receptor beta chains from one specimen sequenced in a study of OX40 agonist ivuxolimab in advanced cancers. Data came from immunoSEQ multiplex PCR; TCRdb stores just in-frame clones and leaves some out. The table has 55,000 to 75,000 clones, more than 85% seen once. Material: CD4+ or CD8+ T cells sorted from blood, obtained in a trial of the OX40 agonist ivuxolimab. The source is an adult with an advanced solid tumor such as melanoma, head and neck, liver or kidney cancer.

The rearrangement uses TRBV4-2 and TRBJ2-7, with 12 bases that match TRBD2. Per germline, CDR1 LGHNA and CDR2 YNFKEQ. CDR3 length: 15 residues. The ends lost 2 bases at V and 7 bases at J; junction bases unmatched: 6. The chain's CDR3 is CASSQQTSGGYEQYF. DNA of the CDR3: TGTGCCAGCAGCCAACAGACTAGCGGGGGTTATGAGCAGTACTTC.

The rearrangement joins TRBV6-5 to TRBJ1-4; possible D gene TRBD1, 5 bases. This CDR3 is 14 amino acids long. Germline CDR1 and CDR2: MNHEY and SVGAGI. V dropped 5 bases and J dropped 7 bases, with 14 bases sitting between them. The CDR3 reads CASSRDPAGEKLFF. Here the CDR3 DNA reads TGTGCCAGCAGTCGGGACCCGGCGGGTGAAAAACTGTTTTTT.

DNA for the CDR3: TGTGCCAGCAGTTACTCGAATGATGAAAAACTGTTTTTT. Its translation: CASSYSNDEKLFF. This chain connects TRBV6-5 to TRBJ1-4; D unclear. Trimming removed 0 bases at V and 6 bases at J, with 5 bases between. The germline V gene has CDR1 MNHEY and CDR2 SVGAGI. The CDR3 consists of 13 residues.

The rearrangement uses TRBV4-1 and TRBJ2-1; D possibly corresponds to TRBD2 (6 bases). The CDR3 length is 15 residues. Germline CDR1 MGHRA, CDR2 YSYEKL. Trimming stripped 1 base from V and 10 bases from J, with 17 bases between. As DNA, the CDR3 is TGCGCCAGCAGCCAAGTTCCGGGACTGGGGAAGGAGCAGTTCTTC. It is translated as CASSQVPGLGKEQFF.

The chain employs TRBV5-8 and TRBJ1-2; D not resolved. Per the germline V gene, CDR1 is SGHTS and CDR2 is YDEGEE. V was pared by 1 base and J by 8 bases, with 12 bases between. CDR3 length: 13 amino acids. The CDR3 DNA follows: TGTGCCAGCAGCTTGAAAATGAAGTTGGGCTACACCTTC. Amino acid sequence: CASSLKMKLGYTF.

The V and J genes are TRBV29-1 and TRBJ2-3, with D possibly being TRBD2 (6 bases). Looked up from germline, CDR1 is SQVTM and CDR2 is ANQGSEA. The V end lost 5 bases, the J end lost 4 bases, and 16 bases lay between the germline ends. This CDR3 is built from 14 residues. CDR3 sequence: CSVHLGGTSDTQYF. Written as DNA, the CDR3 is TGCAGCGTTCACCTTGGGGGGACCTCAGATACGCAGTATTTT.

In DNA, the CDR3 is TGTGCCAGCAGCCCTGGGGGAGGAGAGACCCAGTACTTC. Its protein product is CASSPGGGETQYF. The genes are TRBV7-7 and TRBJ2-5, with a tentative D call TRBD2 (6 bases). From germline, CDR1 is SSHAT and CDR2 FNYEAQ (reference sequence). The V gene lost 5 bases and the J gene lost 4 bases, with 11 bases spanning the gap. This CDR3 is built from 13 residues.

There are a few counts of this clone. The genes are TRBV4-3 and TRBJ1-6, with no clear D. V lost 0 bases, J lost 5 bases, and 8 bases lay in between. The germline gives CDR1 LGHNA, CDR2 YSLEER. The CDR3 contains 15 residues. The CDR3 here is CASSQEAGDNSPLHF. The CDR3 DNA reads as TGCGCCAGCAGCCAAGAGGCTGGGGATAATTCACCCCTCCACTTT.

The chain links TRBV28 to TRBJ1-3; no clear D gene. The CDR3 sequence is 15 residues long. Germline CDR1 reads MDHEN; CDR2 reads SYDVKM. Trimming pared 2 bases from V and 2 bases from J, leaving 10 bases between. In nucleotides, the CDR3 is TGTGCCAGCAGTTTACCCTGGGGAGCTGGAAACACCATATATTTT. Translated: CASSLPWGAGNTIYF.

The chain employs TRBV7-2 and TRBJ2-7; the D gene is possibly TRBD1 (6 bases). CDR1 SGHTA and CDR2 FQGNSA come from the germline V gene. Deletions cut 1 base from V and 2 bases from J, with 9 bases between. The CDR3 sequence is 14 residues long. The CDR3 DNA reads TGTGCCAGCAGCTTAGAGACAGGCCCCTACGAGCAGTACTTC. Protein: CASSLETGPYEQYF.

The chain has TRBV21-1 and TRBJ1-1; TRBD1 is the table's D call, not checked against the DNA. TRBV21-1 is listed as a pseudogene. The CDR3 is 18 amino acids. The CDR3 region has the DNA TGTGCCAGCAGCAGCTCCGGGACAGTAAAACCCTTGGACACTGAAGCTTTCTTT. It specifies CASSSSGTVKPLDTEAFF.

V gene TRBV11-2 combines with J gene TRBJ2-3; no definite D call. The CDR3 contains 14 residues. Germline lookup yields CDR1 SGHAT and CDR2 FQNNGV. Deletions cut 0 bases from V and 0 bases from J, with 4 bases between. The CDR3 DNA sequence: TGTGCCAGCAGCTTAGATCACAGCACAGATACGCAGTATTTT. Amino acids: CASSLDHSTDTQYF.

The chain employs TRBV9 and TRBJ2-7; 11 positions agree with TRBD1. The germline gives CDR1 SGDLS, CDR2 YYNGEE. V trimming: 2 bases; J trimming: 5 bases; junction bases outside the gene matches: 3. CDR3 length equals 14 residues. CDR3 sequence: CASSVGQGANEQYF. The CDR3 nucleotides read TGTGCCAGCAGCGTCGGACAGGGGGCCAACGAGCAGTACTTC.

This chain uses TRBV28 with TRBJ1-2, with D maybe TRBD1 (5 bases). This CDR3 is 14 amino acids long. Trimming removed 7 bases from V and 4 bases from J, with 16 bases in between. Germline V lookup: CDR1 MDHEN, CDR2 SYDVKM. The CDR3 DNA follows: TGTGCCAGCAATTCAGGGCCTGTAGTCTATGGCTACACCTTC. Protein: CASNSGPVVYGYTF.